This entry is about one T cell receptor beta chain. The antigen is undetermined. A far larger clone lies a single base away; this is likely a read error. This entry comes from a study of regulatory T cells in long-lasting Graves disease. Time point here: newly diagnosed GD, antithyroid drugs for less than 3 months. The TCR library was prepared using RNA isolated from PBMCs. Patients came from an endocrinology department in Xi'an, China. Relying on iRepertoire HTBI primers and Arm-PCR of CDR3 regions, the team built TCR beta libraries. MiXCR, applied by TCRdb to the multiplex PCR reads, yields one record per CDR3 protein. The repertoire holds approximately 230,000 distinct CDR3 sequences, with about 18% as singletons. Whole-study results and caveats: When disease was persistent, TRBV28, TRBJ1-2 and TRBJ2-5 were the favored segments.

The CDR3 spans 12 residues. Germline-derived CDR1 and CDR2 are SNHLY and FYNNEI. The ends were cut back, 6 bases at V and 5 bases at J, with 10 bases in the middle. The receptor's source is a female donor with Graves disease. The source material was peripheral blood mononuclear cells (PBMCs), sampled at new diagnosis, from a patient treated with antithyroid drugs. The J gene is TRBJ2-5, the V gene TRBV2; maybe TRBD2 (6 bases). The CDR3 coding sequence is TGTGCCAGCAGCGCCCGGGGGGAGACCCAGTACTTC. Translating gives CASSARGETQYF.